Presented here are 10 T cell receptor beta chains from one specimen sequenced in a study of blood T cells in healthy people across ages. Then a second PCR, running about 6 to 12 cycles, was carried out with a sample-barcoded 5' primer and a J-beta primer mix. Each CDR3 protein gets one entry after TCRdb re-called the 5' RACE reads with MiXCR. This sample has approximately 2,000,000 distinct CDR3 sequences, with roughly 43% found just once. Source material: blood. The receptors derive from a human donor in good health.

V is TRBV5-1 and J is TRBJ2-7, with 10 bases aligning to TRBD1. In germline, CDR1 is SGHRS, CDR2 YFSETQ. The V and J ends lost 4 bases and 7 bases, in that order; junction bases with no gene match: 8. The CDR3 is 14 residues long. In DNA, the CDR3 is TGCGCCAGCAGCAGAGACAGGGGGCTTAATGAGCAGTACTTC. Its translation is CASSRDRGLNEQYF.

The rearrangement joins TRBV5-6 to TRBJ2-5; either TRBD1 or TRBD2 may supply D (5 bases each). Germline V lookup: CDR1 SGHDT, CDR2 YYEEEE. This CDR3 has 14 amino acids. Trimming cost V 2 bases and J 11 bases, with 19 bases left between them. Written as DNA, the CDR3 is TGTGCCAGCAGCTTCACCGGGACCACGAGGGAGCAGTACTTC. Translating it yields CASSFTGTTREQYF.

V and J are TRBV12-5 and TRBJ1-1, with 7 positions matching TRBD1. The CDR3 loop spans 18 amino acids. Trimming cost V 3 bases and J 4 bases; bases outside gene matches: 17. Germline V gene sequence: CDR1 LGHNT, CDR2 FRNRAP. The CDR3 here is CASGFTVVEGGEGTEAFF. CDR3 in DNA: TGTGCTAGTGGTTTTACAGTAGTAGAAGGGGGCGAGGGCACTGAAGCTTTCTTT.

The chain couples TRBV2 to TRBJ2-7; D might be TRBD2 (6 bases). The V end was cut by 6 bases, the J end by 5 bases, with 20 bases between. Per the germline V gene, CDR1 is SNHLY and CDR2 is FYNNEI. The CDR3 extends over 15 amino acids. The CDR3, as DNA: TGTGCCAGCAGCAGAGGCAGTCCCCGGAGGGACGAGCAGTACTTC. Amino acid sequence: CASSRGSPRRDEQYF. Full variable domain (rest looked up from reference TRBV2 and TRBJ2-7): EPEVTQTPSHQVTQMGQEVILRCVPISNHLYFYWYRQILGQKVEFLVSFYNNEISEKSEIFDDQFSVERPDGSNFTLKIRSTKLEDSAMYFCASSRGSPRRDEQYFGPGTRLTVT.

This clonotype was seen many times. The chain carries TRBV3-1 and TRBJ2-3; TRBD1 is a possible D gene (6 bases). This CDR3 comprises 14 residues. CDR1 is LGHDT, CDR2 YNNKEL, per germline (reference sequence). V was clipped by 6 bases and J by 2 bases, with 12 bases between them. CDR3 DNA: TGTGCCAGCAGGGGCGGACAGTTCACAGATACGCAGTATTTT. Protein product: CASRGGQFTDTQYF.

The sample holds a few counts of this clonotype. The chain has TRBV10-3 and TRBJ2-1, with TRBD2 identical over 9 bases. V dropped 3 bases and J dropped 4; count of bases not matched to a gene: 4. Germline V lookup: CDR1 ENHRY, CDR2 SYGVKD. The CDR3 runs to 15 residues. For the CDR3, the DNA is TGTGCCATCAGTGAAGAAAGCGGGGGGTACAATGAGCAGTTCTTC. The encoded protein is CAISEESGGYNEQFF.

The chain has TRBV15 and TRBJ2-1; D not certain. Germline V lookup: CDR1 LNHNV, CDR2 YYDKDF (reference sequence). This CDR3 region has 16 residues. Trimming took 1 base from V and 4 from J, leaving 14 bases between them. The CDR3 spells CATSRGFSVTYNEQFF. Written as DNA, the CDR3 is TGTGCCACCAGCAGAGGGTTCTCGGTGACTTACAATGAGCAGTTCTTC.

The rearrangement joins TRBV6-6 to TRBJ2-7, with D hard to call. The CDR3 is 13 amino acids. V lost 4 bases and J lost 0, with 7 bases in between. CDR1 MNHNY and CDR2 SVGAGI come from the germline V gene (reference sequence). CDR3 region: CASSWEGSYEQYF. For the CDR3, the DNA is TGTGCCAGCAGTTGGGAAGGCTCCTACGAGCAGTACTTC.

The V call is TRBV12-3 or TRBV12-4, the J call TRBJ1-1; D not certain. There are 15 residues in the CDR3. V lost 3 bases and J 0 bases, leaving 11 bases between the germline ends. The CDR3 bases are TGTGCCAGCAGTTTCGAAACAGTCTTGAACACTGAAGCTTTCTTT. Translation gives CASSFETVLNTEAFF.

This clonotype appeared once. At one boundary the junction diverges from the germline segment, which might be a read error. The rearrangement joins TRBV10-3 to TRBJ2-7; perhaps TRBD1 as D (6 bases). The V gene's germline CDR1 is ENHRY and CDR2 SYGVKD. The CDR3 runs to 14 residues. CDR3 DNA sequence: TGTGCCATCTGTGATTTCGAGACAGGCGAGACCCAGCACTTC. Its translation: CAICDFETGETQHF.